The 32 T cell receptor beta chains given below trace back to one sample, sequenced in a study of identical twins. TCRdb processed the 5' RACE reads anew with MiXCR; each CDR3 protein has one entry. The sample gives some 500,000 distinct CDR3 sequences, approximately 15% of which show up once; 0.8% to 1% is in the top ten. Another study also made use of these data, one on yellow fever vaccine responses in identical twins.

Material: CD4+ T cells sorted from blood. The receptor set was obtained from a woman aged 18-30 years in good health.

This clonotype was seen more than once but under ten times. V usage is TRBV5-4 and J usage is TRBJ2-7; tentative D call: TRBD1 (5 bases). Per germline, CDR1 SGHNT and CDR2 YYREEE (reference sequence). This CDR3 contains 12 residues. V dropped 4 bases and J dropped 5 bases, with 10 bases sitting between them. The CDR3 DNA reads TGTGCCAGCAGCGGACCAGGGAACGAGCAGTACTTC. Its translation is CASSGPGNEQYF.

The J gene is TRBJ1-1, the V gene TRBV20-1; D remains unclear. V lost 6 bases and J lost 7, with 12 bases in between. CDR3 size: 11 residues. The germline V gene has CDR1 DFQATT and CDR2 SNEGSKA (reference sequence). The CDR3 sequence is CSAAGLNEAFF. The CDR3 coding sequence is TGCAGTGCCGCAGGACTCAATGAAGCTTTCTTT.

This clonotype was recorded many times. V and J are TRBV5-1 and TRBJ1-1; 8 bases map to TRBD1. From germline, CDR1 is SGHRS and CDR2 YFSETQ. J gave up 9 bases and V 4 bases, and 8 bases lay outside the gene matches. This CDR3 region has 13 residues. CDR3: CASSTRWTGQAFF. As DNA, the CDR3 is TGCGCCAGCAGCACCCGCTGGACAGGGCAAGCTTTCTTT.

This clonotype has at least ten counts. The CDR3 reads CSVYEDRYEQYF. CDR3 sequence (DNA): TGCAGCGTTTACGAGGATCGCTACGAGCAGTACTTC. This chain uses TRBV29-1 with TRBJ2-7, with D uncertain. The CDR3 has 12 amino acids. Germline V gene lookup returns CDR1 SQVTM and CDR2 ANQGSEA. Between the trimmed V and J ends, which lost 5 bases and 3 bases, there was a span of 11 bases.

The chain joins TRBV24-1 to TRBJ2-7; TRBD1 is a possible D gene (6 bases). The germline V gene has CDR1 KGHDR and CDR2 SFDVKD. With 1 base removed from V and 3 bases from J, the gap between germline ends came to 9 bases. The length of the CDR3 is 14 residues. DNA for the CDR3: TGTGCCACCAGTGATTTAACAGGGCTCTACGAGCAGTACTTC. It specifies CATSDLTGLYEQYF.

The genes are TRBV6-5 and TRBJ1-1; the match to TRBD1 covers 10 bases. Germline V CDR1 and CDR2: MNHEY, SVGAGI. J was trimmed by 5 bases and V by 2 bases; bases with no gene match: 2. The CDR3 spans 14 residues. The CDR3 here is CASSYRTGGTEAFF. In nucleotides, the CDR3 is TGTGCCAGCAGTTACCGGACAGGGGGAACTGAAGCTTTCTTT.

In this sample, this clonotype turned up a few times. The CDR3 region has the DNA TGTGCCAGCGGGGGGGGGGCCAACTACGAGCAGTACTTC. It translates to CASGGGANYEQYF. The gene calls are TRBV28 and TRBJ2-7, with a tentative D call TRBD2 (7 bases). Trimming removed 8 bases from V and 3 bases from J, with 14 bases in between. CDR3 length: 13 amino acids. Germline V gene data show CDR1 as MDHEN and CDR2 as SYDVKM.

Written as DNA, the CDR3 is TGTGCCAGCAGCCAAGTAACCGGAGAAAAACTGTTTTTT. It yields the protein CASSQVTGEKLFF. The V gene is TRBV3-1, the J gene TRBJ1-4; D is unresolved. Germline CDR1 is LGHDT and CDR2 is YNNKEL (reference sequence). V lost 1 base, J lost 8 bases, and 8 bases lay in between. The CDR3 has 13 amino acids.

The table lists this clonotype with a few counts. The V gene is TRBV20-1, the J gene TRBJ2-1; 15 bases fit TRBD2. V shed 5 bases, J shed 0 bases, and the junction held 14 bases outside the gene matches. Germline CDR1 is DFQATT and CDR2 is SNEGSKA (reference sequence). The CDR3 contains 20 residues. CDR3 in DNA: TGCAGTGCTCTTCTAAAGGGACTAGCGGGGGGTATTAGCTCCTACAATGAGCAGTTCTTC. Translation: CSALLKGLAGGISSYNEQFF.

This clonotype has more than one count but fewer than ten. The V and J genes are TRBV6-1 and TRBJ1-6, with D hard to call. CDR3 length: 16 amino acids. Trimming removed 7 bases from V and 9 bases from J, with 22 bases in between. The V gene's germline CDR1 is MNHNS and CDR2 SASEGT. DNA of the CDR3: TGTGCCAGCATCCAAAGGCCTCTGTCTGAGTCTTCACCCCTCCACTTT. It is translated as CASIQRPLSESSPLHF.

This clonotype has only a few counts. The chain has TRBV20-1 and TRBJ1-5, with D possibly matching TRBD1 (6 bases). CDR1 DFQATT and CDR2 SNEGSKA come from the germline V gene (reference sequence). The length of the CDR3 is 13 residues. V lost 3 bases and J 7 bases, leaving 13 bases between the germline ends. The CDR3 region has the DNA TGCAGTGCTAGTTTAGGGGGGGACCAGCCCCAGCATTTT. It is translated as CSASLGGDQPQHF.

This clonotype has only a few counts. V is TRBV29-1 and J is TRBJ2-3, with D unresolved. Looked up from germline, CDR1 is SQVTM and CDR2 is ANQGSEA. The CDR3 extends over 15 amino acids. Trimming pared 5 bases from V and 0 bases from J, leaving 15 bases between. The CDR3 protein is CSVILAARSTDTQYF. In nucleotides, the CDR3 is TGCAGCGTTATTTTAGCAGCCCGTAGCACAGATACGCAGTATTTT.

This clonotype was detected a few times. Here the CDR3 DNA reads TGCAGTGCCCTTCATCCTACCTCCGGGGAGCTGTTTTTT. This encodes CSALHPTSGELFF. V usage is TRBV20-1 and J usage is TRBJ2-2; D remains unclear. V was trimmed by 6 bases and J by 6 bases, leaving 14 bases between them. CDR3 length equals 13 residues. Looked up from germline, CDR1 is DFQATT and CDR2 is SNEGSKA (reference sequence).

The V and J genes are TRBV7-2 and TRBJ2-7, with D perhaps assigned TRBD1 or TRBD2 (5 bases each). The germline V and J ends were trimmed by 5 bases and 4 bases, with 24 bases remaining between them. Germline-derived CDR1 and CDR2 are SGHTA and FQGNSA. The CDR3 contains 17 residues. The CDR3 region is CASSGDTILRGAYEQYF. DNA of the CDR3: TGTGCCAGCAGCGGAGACACCATCCTGAGGGGAGCGTACGAGCAGTACTTC.

This clonotype was recorded at least ten times. The rearrangement joins TRBV3-1 to TRBJ2-1; the match to TRBD2 covers 12 bases. Germline-derived CDR1 and CDR2 are LGHDT and YNNKEL (reference sequence). This CDR3 has 13 residues. The ends lost 6 bases at V and 8 bases at J; junction bases unmatched: 2. The CDR3 coding sequence is TGTGCCAGCAGACTAGCGGGGGGTTATGAGCAGTTCTTC. As protein: CASRLAGGYEQFF.

The chain recombines TRBV20-1 with TRBJ2-1; D may correspond to TRBD1 or TRBD2 (5 bases each). The CDR3 runs 14 residues. Germline CDR1 and CDR2: DFQATT and SNEGSKA (reference sequence). Trimming took 3 bases from V and 1 from J, leaving 10 bases between them. CDR3 nucleotides: TGCAGTGCTAGCGGGAAGGGGTCCTACAATGAGCAGTTCTTC. Translated: CSASGKGSYNEQFF.

This clonotype was detected only a few times. This chain links TRBV7-2 with TRBJ1-5; D gene ambiguous. Germline V CDR1 and CDR2: SGHTA, FQGNSA. This CDR3 comprises 16 residues. The V end lost 4 bases, the J end lost 6 bases, and 19 bases lay between the germline ends. CDR3 amino acids: CASSSSHGVQAQPQHF. CDR3 DNA: TGTGCCAGCAGCTCCTCCCACGGGGTTCAGGCTCAGCCCCAGCATTTT.

This clonotype was counted many times. The J gene is TRBJ2-7, the V gene TRBV5-1; perhaps TRBD2 as D (5 bases). Deletions cut 4 bases from V and 6 bases from J, with 11 bases between. Per the germline V gene, CDR1 is SGHRS and CDR2 is YFSETQ. CDR3 size: 12 residues. CDR3 sequence (DNA): TGCGCCAGCAGCACATCTAGCACCGAGCAGTACTTC. Its translation is CASSTSSTEQYF.

V and J are TRBV12-3 or TRBV12-4 and TRBJ1-5; a possible D gene is TRBD1 (6 bases). The germline V and J ends were trimmed by 5 bases and 0 bases, with 11 bases remaining between them. The CDR3 contains 15 residues. CDR3 residues: CASSKGGVSNQPQHF. In DNA, the CDR3 is TGTGCCAGCAGTAAAGGGGGAGTTAGCAATCAGCCCCAGCATTTT.

The CDR3 coding sequence is TGCAGACTACAAGGAGGGGTCCGCGCAGATACGCAGTATTTT. This encodes CRLQGGVRADTQYF. This chain connects TRBV20-1 to TRBJ2-3, with D maybe TRBD2 (6 bases). Germline CDR1 DFQATT, CDR2 SNEGSKA (reference sequence). CDR3 length: 14 amino acids.

A few counts support this clonotype. The chain employs TRBV2 and TRBJ2-1; perhaps D is TRBD1 or TRBD2 (6 bases each). The length of the CDR3 is 15 residues. Between the trimmed V and J ends, which lost 1 base and 3 bases, there was a span of 10 bases. Germline V gene lookup returns CDR1 SNHLY and CDR2 FYNNEI. CDR3 DNA: TGTGCCAGCAGTGAAGGGGGGGCTGACTACAATGAGCAGTTCTTC. It specifies CASSEGGADYNEQFF.

This clonotype has a handful of counts. The germline gene is not matched at one end of the junction; a read error may be the cause. The V and J genes are TRBV7-2 and TRBJ2-7; 7 bases are a match to TRBD2. The CDR3 contains 12 residues. Germline V CDR1 and CDR2: SGHTA, FQGNSA. The CDR3 DNA follows: TGTGCCAGCAGGAGCCGGGACTACAAGCAGTACTTC. Translation gives CASRSRDYKQYF.

This clonotype was picked up many times. This sequence joins TRBV18 and TRBJ2-7, with 7 bases aligning to TRBD2. The germline V gene encodes CDR1 KGHSH and CDR2 LQKENI. The ends lost 2 bases at V and 0 bases at J; junction bases unmatched: 7. CDR3 length: 16 residues. The CDR3 region has the DNA TGTGCCAGCTCACCAAGACTAGCTCTGAGCTCCTACGAGCAGTACTTC. As protein: CASSPRLALSSYEQYF.

This chain joins TRBV7-2 and TRBJ2-3, with D perhaps matching TRBD2 (6 bases). Trimming pared 5 bases from V and 5 bases from J, leaving 17 bases between. Germline assignment: CDR1 SGHTA and CDR2 FQGNSA. This CDR3 contains 15 residues. The CDR3 is CASSRLGPGGDTQYF. CDR3 DNA sequence: TGTGCCAGCAGCCGCCTGGGGCCCGGGGGAGATACGCAGTATTTT.

The genes are TRBV5-1 and TRBJ2-5; D might be TRBD1 or TRBD2, each matching 5 bases. This CDR3 is built from 13 residues. V dropped 0 bases and J dropped 4 bases, with 7 bases sitting between them. CDR1 and CDR2 from the germline V gene are SGHRS and YFSETQ. The CDR3 DNA reads as TGCGCCAGCAGCTTGGGGGACCGAGAGACCCAGTACTTC. As protein: CASSLGDRETQYF.

This clonotype counts as medium-sized. This chain uses TRBV2 with TRBJ2-2; 8 positions agree with TRBD1. J gave up 4 bases and V 4 bases, and 5 bases lay outside the gene matches. The CDR3 consists of 15 residues. Looked up from germline, CDR1 is SNHLY and CDR2 is FYNNEI. The CDR3 region has the DNA TGTGCCAGCAGTGGGACAGGGCTCGGCACCGGGGAGCTGTTTTTT. Translating it yields CASSGTGLGTGELFF.

This clonotype was counted only a few times. One end of the junction fails to match germline, which may point to a read error. The J gene is TRBJ2-7, the V gene TRBV6-6; D not resolved. The V gene's germline CDR1 is MNHNY and CDR2 SVGAGI (reference sequence). The CDR3 consists of 11 residues. In nucleotides, the CDR3 is TGTGCCAGCAGTTACTCCCACGAGCAGTACTTC. As protein: CASSYSHEQYF.

V is TRBV4-3 and J is TRBJ2-1; 12 bases are shared with TRBD2. J gave up 6 bases and V 0 bases, and 6 bases lay outside the gene matches. The CDR3 extends over 17 amino acids. Germline V gives CDR1 LGHNA, CDR2 YSLEER. The CDR3 DNA sequence: TGCGCCAGCAGCCAAGATCTAGCGGGAGGGCCGAGCAATGAGCAGTTCTTC. Its protein is CASSQDLAGGPSNEQFF.

V gene TRBV5-1 combines with J gene TRBJ2-3; weak D call: TRBD1 (6 bases). The V gene's germline CDR1 is SGHRS and CDR2 YFSETQ. The CDR3 covers 16 residues. V dropped 3 bases and J dropped 2 bases, with 16 bases sitting between them. CDR3 sequence: CASSSYRDTSTDTQYF. DNA of the CDR3: TGCGCCAGCAGCTCTTACCGGGACACATCCACAGATACGCAGTATTTT.

The CDR3 DNA follows: TGTGCCAGCAGCTTAGATCCCCTTTGGGGGGACACCTTTGTCAACAGCACAGATACGCAGTATTTT. As protein: CASSLDPLWGDTFVNSTDTQYF. The chain is built from TRBV11-2 and TRBJ2-3; either TRBD1 or TRBD2 may supply D (6 bases each). From germline, CDR1 is SGHAT and CDR2 FQNNGV. CDR3 size: 22 residues. Trimming left V 0 bases short and J 0 bases short, with 28 bases between. The full variable domain, rest sourced from reference TRBV11-2 and TRBJ2-3, is EAGVAQSPRYKIIEKRQSVAFWCNPISGHATLYWYQQILGQGPKLLIQFQNNGVVDDSQLPKDRFSAERLKGVDSTLKIQPAKLEDSAVYLCASSLDPLWGDTFVNSTDTQYFGPGTRLTVL.

This clonotype has just a few counts. The genes are TRBV3-1 and TRBJ2-7, with D unresolved. CDR3 length: 15 amino acids. Deletions cut 4 bases from V and 6 bases from J, with 19 bases between. The V gene's germline CDR1 is LGHDT and CDR2 YNNKEL (reference sequence). CDR3 sequence: CASSPRRPTGIEQYF. DNA for the CDR3: TGTGCCAGCAGCCCCCGGCGGCCGACCGGCATCGAGCAGTACTTC.

This chain joins TRBV30 and TRBJ2-5, with 12 bases fitting TRBD2. The CDR3 is 16 amino acids. The ends lost 0 bases at V and 4 bases at J; junction bases unmatched: 6. CDR1 is GTSNPN, CDR2 SVGIG, per germline (reference sequence). As DNA, the CDR3 is TGTGCCTGGAGTGTAGGGCTAGCGGGGGGGCTAGAGACCCAGTACTTC. Protein product: CAWSVGLAGGLETQYF.